The clone carrying this T cell receptor (beta chain) was seen a handful of times. Its antigen is as yet unknown. Likely unrecorded immune exposures existed in these nominally healthy donors. The CDR3 consists of 15 residues. Trimming cost V 3 bases and J 2 bases; bases outside gene matches: 5. Germline V gene data show CDR1 as MGHRA and CDR2 as YSYEKL. Use of 60 Vbeta and 13 Jbeta primers characterized the PCR. Here immunoSEQ multiplex PCR was the method, and the copy in TCRdb shows in-frame clones only, minus some. The sample records about 160,000 clones, around 78% being singletons. The data are from a study of cytomegalovirus exposure and HLA in healthy donors. The study's findings and limits: TCR beta sequences reportedly predicted most subjects' HLA-A and HLA-B alleles accurately. Immune exposure information available was restricted to CMV serostatus.

The chain couples TRBV4-1 to TRBJ2-7; 9 bases agree with TRBD1. Sequencing was performed on PBMCs. The receptor was isolated from a middle-aged woman in good health and CMV-seronegative. CDR3 in DNA: TGCGCCAGCAGCCAGGGGACAGGGACCGCCTACGAGCAGTACTTC. Translation gives CASSQGTGTAYEQYF.